The rows below give T cell receptor beta chains drawn from one sample of a study of blood T cells in healthy people across ages. MiXCR was run by TCRdb on the 5' RACE reads, yielding one entry per CDR3 protein. The data show under 750,000 distinct CDR3 sequences, roughly 48% seen once. Sample: blood. These receptors were taken from a man at least 80 years old in good health. Each CDR3 is given with its conserved first and last residue. A D gene is named only where the DNA matches it firmly. Size values are once, few and many counts, or a class for expanded clones, and some rows have none.

>TRBV12-3/TRBV12-4|-|TRBJ1-1|-
CASSLGGGYAEAFF
TGTGCCAGCAGTTTAGGAGGGGGATACGCTGAAGCTTTCTTT
>TRBV29-1|-|TRBJ1-1|TRBD1
CSVEVGGQGWAEAFF
TGCAGCGTTGAAGTTGGGGGACAGGGGTGGGCTGAAGCTTTCTTT
>TRBV20-1|few|TRBJ2-1|-
CSARLRRINEQFF
TGCAGTGCTAGACTCCGCAGGATTAATGAGCAGTTCTTC
>TRBV28|-|TRBJ1-6|-
CASSYPTRQYNSPLHF
TGTGCCAGCAGTTACCCCACGCGACAGTATAATTCACCCCTCCACTTT
>TRBV7-9|-|TRBJ1-1|TRBD1
CASSTRTGGTEAFF
TGTGCCAGCAGCACTAGGACAGGGGGCACTGAAGCTTTCTTT
>TRBV7-3|-|TRBJ1-1|-
CASRDQGGTEAFF
TGTGCCAGCAGAGATCAGGGCGGCACTGAAGCTTTCTTT
>TRBV2|-|TRBJ2-7|-
CASREDSYEQYF
TGTGCCAGCAGGGAGGACTCCTACGAGCAGTACTTC
>TRBV6-6|few|TRBJ2-6|-
CASSYGPGAPGANVLTF
TGTGCCAGCAGTTACGGGCCAGGGGCCCCTGGGGCCAACGTCCTGACTTTC
>TRBV29-1|-|TRBJ2-6|TRBD1
CSVKDRASGANALTF
TGCAGCGTTAAGGACAGGGCCTCTGGGGCCAACGCCCTGACTTTC
>TRBV13|-|TRBJ2-6|-
CASRKRHWGSGANVLTF
TGTGCCAGCAGAAAAAGACATTGGGGTTCTGGGGCCAACGTCCTGACTTTC
>TRBV29-1|once|TRBJ1-2|TRBD1
CSVDVPGQGNYGYTF
TGCAGCGTTGATGTCCCGGGACAGGGAAACTATGGCTACACCTTC
>TRBV6-6|many|TRBJ2-3|TRBD2
CASSYTLTSGDTDTQYF
TGTGCCAGCAGTTACACACTGACTAGCGGTGACACAGATACGCAGTATTTT
>TRBV5-4|-|TRBJ2-5|TRBD1
CASSLMGQEWKTQYF
TGTGCCAGCAGCCTAATGGGACAGGAGTGGAAGACCCAGTACTTC
>TRBV29-1|-|TRBJ2-1|-
CSVRGGRGYNEQFF
TGCAGCGTTCGGGGTGGCAGGGGATACAATGAGCAGTTCTTC
>TRBV7-9|-|TRBJ1-6|-
CASSLGGALVENSPLHF
TGTGCCAGCAGCTTAGGGGGGGCCCTAGTCGAAAATTCACCCCTCCACTTT
>TRBV29-1|-|TRBJ1-1|-
CSVAQTGVGAFF
TGCAGCGTTGCTCAGACCGGCGTGGGTGCTTTCTTT
>TRBV10-1|few|TRBJ2-4|TRBD2
CASSQETSGATVRGQYF
TGCGCCAGCAGCCAAGAGACTAGCGGGGCCACCGTACGAGGGCAGTACTTC
>TRBV12-3/TRBV12-4|-|TRBJ2-3|-
CASSHTGINTDAQYF
TGTGCCAGCAGCCATACAGGGATAAACACAGATGCGCAGTATTTT
>TRBV20-1|-|TRBJ1-1|TRBD1
CSVQQGAYTEAFF
TGCAGTGTTCAACAGGGGGCTTACACTGAAGCTTTCTTT
>TRBV9|-|TRBJ2-1|-
CASSTTTSEKFF
TGTGCCAGCAGCACCACGACTAGTGAGAAGTTCTTC
>TRBV5-1|-|TRBJ2-1|TRBD1
CASSIGTGRNEQFF
TGCGCCAGCAGCATTGGGACAGGGAGGAATGAGCAGTTCTTC
>TRBV6-6|-|TRBJ2-1|TRBD2
CASTTTLAGGLNEQFF
TGTGCCAGCACCACGACCCTAGCGGGAGGGCTTAATGAGCAGTTCTTC
>TRBV7-2|-|TRBJ2-5|TRBD2
CASSLPSGGAKTQYF
TGTGCCAGCAGCTTACCTAGCGGGGGGGCGAAGACCCAGTACTTC
>TRBV6-6|many|TRBJ1-2|-
CASSSEYGYTF
TGTGCCAGCAGTTCAGAATATGGCTACACCTTC
>TRBV19|-|TRBJ2-1|TRBD1
CASSIAGTGSFRSETQFF
TGTGCCAGTAGTATAGCTGGGACAGGGTCTTTCCGGTCGGAAACCCAGTTCTTC
>TRBV5-8|-|TRBJ1-1|-
CASSLGVSSGVNTEAFF
TGTGCCAGCAGCTTGGGGGTTAGTTCTGGGGTGAACACTGAAGCTTTCTTT
>TRBV12-5|-|TRBJ1-1|TRBD1
CASGPRTGGDTEAFF
TGTGCTAGTGGTCCAAGGACAGGGGGTGACACTGAAGCTTTCTTT
>TRBV7-9|-|TRBJ2-7|-
CASSPVAVSYEQYF
TGTGCCAGCAGCCCGGTAGCGGTTTCCTACGAGCAGTACTTC
>TRBV9|few|TRBJ2-1|-
CASSETPRYNEQFF
TGTGCCAGCAGCGAGACCCCTCGGTACAATGAGCAGTTCTTC
>TRBV6-5|many|TRBJ1-1|-
CATAAGRIGNTEAFF
TGTGCCACCGCCGCCGGAAGGATCGGGAACACTGAAGCTTTCTTT
>TRBV7-9|few|TRBJ1-4|-
CASSLAGTGGEKLFF
TGTGCCAGCAGCTTAGCAGGGACTGGTGGTGAAAAACTGTTTTTT
>TRBV5-1|-|TRBJ2-2|TRBD2
CASSQRETTGELFF
TGCGCCAGCAGTCAGCGGGAGACCACCGGGGAGCTGTTTTTT
>TRBV7-2|-|TRBJ2-1|-
CASSPSRPNLAHEQFF
TGTGCCAGCAGCCCCAGCCGACCCAACCTGGCCCATGAGCAGTTCTTC
>TRBV27|-|TRBJ2-7|-
CASSSLAIRSYEQYF
TGTGCCAGCAGTTCCCTAGCAATTCGCTCCTACGAGCAGTACTTC
>TRBV5-1|-|TRBJ1-5|-
CASSLVPGGNQPQHF
TGCGCCAGCAGCTTGGTACCGGGGGGCAATCAGCCCCAGCATTTT
>TRBV4-3|-|TRBJ2-5|TRBD1
CASSQDYGGQNQETQYF
TGCGCCAGCAGCCAAGATTATGGGGGACAGAATCAAGAGACCCAGTACTTC
>TRBV5-1|-|TRBJ2-7|TRBD2
CASRLTSGTYDEQYF
TGCGCCAGCAGGTTGACTAGCGGTACCTACGATGAGCAGTACTTC
>TRBV3-1|-|TRBJ2-1|TRBD2
CASTSAGGGNEQFF
TGTGCCAGCACCTCTGCGGGGGGGGGCAATGAGCAGTTCTTC
>TRBV7-9|few|TRBJ1-2|TRBD1
CAVSYGQGSGYTF
TGTGCCGTCAGCTATGGACAGGGGTCCGGCTACACCTTC
>TRBV7-2|-|TRBJ1-5|-
CASSLGPHGSNRPQHF
TGTGCCAGCAGCTTAGGCCCTCACGGGAGCAATCGGCCCCAGCATTTT
>TRBV7-2|-|TRBJ1-4|-
CASSLVSGLNNEKLFF
TGTGCCAGCAGCTTAGTTTCTGGCCTGAATAATGAAAAACTGTTTTTT
>TRBV6-1|-|TRBJ2-3|TRBD2
CASSGLAGTDTQYF
TGTGCCAGCAGTGGACTAGCGGGCACAGATACGCAGTATTTT
>TRBV12-3/TRBV12-4|few|TRBJ2-3|TRBD1
CASSLAAGGVAQYF
TGTGCCAGCAGTTTAGCGGCAGGGGGTGTGGCGCAGTATTTT
>TRBV7-9|-|TRBJ1-5|-
CASSNDRSHQHF
TGTGCCAGCAGTAACGACAGATCGCATCAGCATTTT
>TRBV6-5|once|TRBJ2-1|-
CVSSSIMDRANEQFF
TGTGTCAGCAGTTCCATCATGGACCGAGCCAATGAGCAGTTCTTC
>TRBV5-1|-|TRBJ2-7|-
CASRTTDSSYEQYF
TGCGCCAGCCGGACAACGGATAGCTCCTACGAGCAGTACTTC
>TRBV6-5|many|TRBJ2-3|TRBD2
CASSYSKSRLAGDTQYF
TGTGCCAGCAGTTACTCGAAATCCAGGCTAGCGGGCGATACGCAGTATTTT
>TRBV20-1|many|TRBJ2-3|-
CSASLWGIQGTDTQYF
TGCAGTGCTAGTCTTTGGGGGATCCAGGGCACAGATACGCAGTATTTT
>TRBV6-6|-|TRBJ2-2|TRBD2
CASSYSAGLAGTGELFF
TGTGCCAGCAGTTACTCAGCCGGACTAGCGGGCACCGGGGAGCTGTTTTTT
>TRBV29-1|-|TRBJ2-5|-
CSDAWQAEETQYF
TGCAGCGACGCCTGGCAGGCCGAAGAGACCCAGTACTTC
>TRBV30|-|TRBJ2-7|-
CAWSVLGYEQYF
TGTGCCTGGAGTGTACTCGGCTACGAGCAGTACTTC
>TRBV6-6|few|TRBJ1-5|TRBD1
CASRQGDQPQHF
TGTGCCAGCAGGCAGGGGGATCAGCCCCAGCATTTT
>TRBV6-5|many|TRBJ2-7|-
CASSRGTHDYEQYF
TGTGCCAGCAGCCGCGGGACTCACGACTACGAGCAGTACTTC
>TRBV29-1|-|TRBJ2-7|TRBD2
CSVERASGGTYEQYF
TGCAGCGTTGAACGGGCTAGCGGGGGGACCTACGAGCAGTACTTC
>TRBV12-3/TRBV12-4|-|TRBJ2-3|TRBD2
CASSLAAGRTTDTQYF
TGTGCCAGCAGTCTAGCGGCGGGGAGGACCACAGATACGCAGTATTTT